The rows below give T cell receptor beta chains drawn from one sample of a study of cytomegalovirus exposure and HLA in healthy donors. Only in-frame clones appear in the TCRdb table, and some are missing; sequencing was by immunoSEQ multiplex PCR. The table lists 140,000 to 150,000 clones, roughly 80% of them singletons. The material sequenced was PBMCs. All receptors come from a man aged 35-49 years in good health and CMV-seropositive. CDR3s include the opening cysteine and the closing phenylalanine or tryptophan. Fields, in order: D gene, V gene, J gene, clone size, CDR3 DNA, CDR3 protein. The D gene is left open where the match is weak. For some rows the clone size is stated as once, few or many, or as a class when expanded; others skip it.

d_call: TRBD1
v_call: TRBV5-4
j_call: TRBJ2-7
clone_size: NA
cdr3_nt: TGTGCCAGCAGCTTGGACAGGGGTTCCTACGAGCAGTACTTC
cdr3_aa: CASSLDRGSYEQYF

d_call: NA
v_call: TRBV7-9
j_call: TRBJ2-5
clone_size: NA
cdr3_nt: TGTGCCAGCAGCTTAGCTTCAGCAGGGGAGACCCAGTACTTC
cdr3_aa: CASSLASAGETQYF

d_call: NA
v_call: TRBV19
j_call: TRBJ1-3
clone_size: many
cdr3_nt: TGTGCCAGTAGAGGGGGTTGGACTGGAAACACCATATATTTT
cdr3_aa: CASRGGWTGNTIYF

d_call: NA
v_call: TRBV6-1
j_call: TRBJ1-5
clone_size: NA
cdr3_nt: TGTGCCAGCAGTGAGCCTGAGGGCACTCATCAGCCCCAGCATTTT
cdr3_aa: CASSEPEGTHQPQHF

d_call: NA
v_call: TRBV2
j_call: TRBJ2-4
clone_size: NA
cdr3_nt: TGTGCCAGCACCCCGGCGAACCCTAGCGTGTGGCGGGCCAAAAACATTCAGTACTTC
cdr3_aa: CASTPANPSVWRAKNIQYF

d_call: NA
v_call: TRBV29-1
j_call: TRBJ2-7
clone_size: NA
cdr3_nt: TGCAGCGTTGCCGACCCTTGGAGCTCCTACGAGCAGTACTTC
cdr3_aa: CSVADPWSSYEQYF

d_call: TRBD1
v_call: TRBV27
j_call: TRBJ1-1
clone_size: NA
cdr3_nt: TGTGCCAGCAGTTTATTCGTGGGACAGCGGAACACTGAAGCTTTCTTT
cdr3_aa: CASSLFVGQRNTEAFF

d_call: TRBD2
v_call: TRBV18
j_call: TRBJ2-7
clone_size: NA
cdr3_nt: TGTGCCAGCTCACCCGGGACTAGGGAGGGATACGAGCAGTACTTC
cdr3_aa: CASSPGTREGYEQYF

d_call: NA
v_call: TRBV19
j_call: TRBJ1-5
clone_size: NA
cdr3_nt: TGTGCCAGTAGTTGGTCGAGTGGAGATCAGCCCCAGCATTTT
cdr3_aa: CASSWSSGDQPQHF

d_call: TRBD1
v_call: TRBV5-5
j_call: TRBJ1-1
clone_size: once
cdr3_nt: TGTGCCAGCAGCTTTGCAGGGACAGTGGACACTGAAGCTTTCTTT
cdr3_aa: CASSFAGTVDTEAFF

d_call: NA
v_call: TRBV7-8
j_call: TRBJ2-5
clone_size: NA
cdr3_nt: TGTGCCAGCAGCTTAGTGGGGGGAGAGACCCAGTACTTC
cdr3_aa: CASSLVGGETQYF

d_call: TRBD2
v_call: TRBV6-1
j_call: TRBJ2-1
clone_size: NA
cdr3_nt: TGTGCCAGCAGCCCGACTAGCGGGACTTACAATGAGCAGTTCTTC
cdr3_aa: CASSPTSGTYNEQFF

d_call: TRBD2
v_call: TRBV10-3
j_call: TRBJ2-7
clone_size: NA
cdr3_nt: TGTGCCATCAGTGTGGGACTAGCGGGAGCCTACGAGCAGTACTTC
cdr3_aa: CAISVGLAGAYEQYF

d_call: NA
v_call: TRBV6-5
j_call: TRBJ2-1
clone_size: NA
cdr3_nt: TGTGCCAGCAGTTCCTTTACAGGCTCCTACAATGAGCAGTTCTTC
cdr3_aa: CASSSFTGSYNEQFF

d_call: TRBD2
v_call: TRBV4-3
j_call: TRBJ2-7
clone_size: NA
cdr3_nt: TGCGCCAGCAGCCAAGATCAGGCGGGAGGCTACGAGCAGTACTTC
cdr3_aa: CASSQDQAGGYEQYF

d_call: TRBD2
v_call: TRBV6-6
j_call: TRBJ2-2
clone_size: NA
cdr3_nt: TGTGCCAGCAGTAACCCCGGGACTAGAGACGGGGAGCTGTTTTTT
cdr3_aa: CASSNPGTRDGELFF

d_call: NA
v_call: TRBV5-1
j_call: TRBJ1-1
clone_size: NA
cdr3_nt: TGCGCCAGCAGCGGGACTAGCGGAGAGGGAGCTGGAGCTTTCTTT
cdr3_aa: CASSGTSGEGAGAFF

d_call: NA
v_call: TRBV29-1
j_call: TRBJ2-1
clone_size: NA
cdr3_nt: TGCAGCGTTAACTTTGCGGCGAATGAGCAGTTCTTC
cdr3_aa: CSVNFAANEQFF

d_call: NA
v_call: TRBV28
j_call: TRBJ2-7
clone_size: NA
cdr3_nt: TGTGCCAGCAGTCCGCGGACTGTCGACGAGCAGTACTTC
cdr3_aa: CASSPRTVDEQYF

d_call: NA
v_call: TRBV19
j_call: TRBJ1-1
clone_size: few
cdr3_nt: TGTGCCAGTACCCCAAGGGGGGGGAACACTGAAGCTTTCTTT
cdr3_aa: CASTPRGGNTEAFF

d_call: TRBD1
v_call: TRBV15
j_call: TRBJ2-7
clone_size: NA
cdr3_nt: TGTGCCACCAGCAGAGACTTGGGGGACAGACCGTACTTC
cdr3_aa: CATSRDLGDRPYF

d_call: TRBD1
v_call: TRBV23-1
j_call: TRBJ1-5
clone_size: NA
cdr3_nt: TGCGCCAGCAGTCGATACGACAGGGGGCAGGGGGGCAATCAGCCCCAGCATTTT
cdr3_aa: CASSRYDRGQGGNQPQHF

d_call: NA
v_call: TRBV19
j_call: TRBJ2-4
clone_size: NA
cdr3_nt: TGTGCCAGTAGTCCCCCGGGATCCAAAAACAGTCAGTACTTC
cdr3_aa: CASSPPGSKNSQYF

d_call: NA
v_call: TRBV6-1
j_call: TRBJ1-2
clone_size: once
cdr3_nt: TGTGCCAGCACAACAGGGCTCGAAGGCTACACCTTC
cdr3_aa: CASTTGLEGYTF

d_call: NA
v_call: TRBV6-6
j_call: TRBJ2-7
clone_size: NA
cdr3_nt: TGTGCCAGCGCCGGCGACAGAGGTTCCTACGAGCAGTACTTC
cdr3_aa: CASAGDRGSYEQYF

d_call: TRBD2
v_call: TRBV13
j_call: TRBJ2-1
clone_size: few
cdr3_nt: TGTGCCAGCAGCCGCACCCGGACTAGCGGGCGGGGCCAGTTCTTC
cdr3_aa: CASSRTRTSGRGQFF

d_call: TRBD1
v_call: TRBV4-1
j_call: TRBJ2-6
clone_size: NA
cdr3_nt: TGCGCCAGCAGCCAAGATTTGGACAGGGGTAGGGCCAACGGCCTGACTTTC
cdr3_aa: CASSQDLDRGRANGLTF

d_call: NA
v_call: TRBV7-2
j_call: TRBJ2-7
clone_size: once
cdr3_nt: TGTGCCAGCAGCCCCGCCTACGAGCAGTACTTC
cdr3_aa: CASSPAYEQYF

d_call: NA
v_call: TRBV5-5
j_call: TRBJ2-2
clone_size: NA
cdr3_nt: TGTGCCAGCAGCTTGGCTTCAGGGCGGACCACCGGGGAGCTGTTTTTT
cdr3_aa: CASSLASGRTTGELFF

d_call: TRBD1
v_call: TRBV29-1
j_call: TRBJ2-1
clone_size: NA
cdr3_nt: TGCAGCGTTGAAGAAGGGGGACAGGGTGGCAATGAGCAGTTCTTC
cdr3_aa: CSVEEGGQGGNEQFF

d_call: TRBD2
v_call: TRBV7-6
j_call: TRBJ2-1
clone_size: NA
cdr3_nt: TGTGCCAGCAGCTTGGGGATAGGGACTACCTACAATGAGCAGTTCTTC
cdr3_aa: CASSLGIGTTYNEQFF

d_call: NA
v_call: TRBV29-1
j_call: TRBJ2-1
clone_size: once
cdr3_nt: TGCAGCGTTATGGGGGGGCCCAATGAGCAGTTCTTC
cdr3_aa: CSVMGGPNEQFF

d_call: NA
v_call: TRBV6-1
j_call: TRBJ1-4
clone_size: NA
cdr3_nt: TGTGCCAGCAGTGCCCCTGGGGGCAGAACTAATGAAAAACTGTTTTTT
cdr3_aa: CASSAPGGRTNEKLFF

d_call: NA
v_call: TRBV7-9
j_call: TRBJ2-1
clone_size: few
cdr3_nt: TGTGCCAGCAGCCACTCGACATCAGATGAGCAGTTCTTC
cdr3_aa: CASSHSTSDEQFF

d_call: NA
v_call: TRBV18
j_call: TRBJ1-1
clone_size: NA
cdr3_nt: TGTGCCAGCTCACCACTTGGAGACTTGAACACTGAAGCTTTCTTT
cdr3_aa: CASSPLGDLNTEAFF

d_call: NA
v_call: TRBV9
j_call: TRBJ1-2
clone_size: NA
cdr3_nt: TGTGCCAGCAGCCTCGATCCCGGGGGTGTCTATGGCTACACCTTC
cdr3_aa: CASSLDPGGVYGYTF

d_call: NA
v_call: TRBV19
j_call: TRBJ1-1
clone_size: NA
cdr3_nt: TGTGCCAGTAGAGGTACAGGGACAACTGAAGCTTTCTTT
cdr3_aa: CASRGTGTTEAFF

d_call: NA
v_call: TRBV7-2
j_call: TRBJ2-5
clone_size: NA
cdr3_nt: TGTGCCAGCAGCTTACACTACAGGGAAGAGACCCAGTACTTC
cdr3_aa: CASSLHYREETQYF

d_call: TRBD1
v_call: TRBV28
j_call: TRBJ1-4
clone_size: NA
cdr3_nt: TGTGCCAGCAGTCAACAGGGGGCCGAATTAAGAAAACTGTTTTTT
cdr3_aa: CASSQQGAELRKLFF

d_call: NA
v_call: TRBV2
j_call: TRBJ1-2
clone_size: NA
cdr3_nt: TGTGCCAGCAGGGAACAGGGCTCTAACTATGGCTACACCTTC
cdr3_aa: CASREQGSNYGYTF

d_call: NA
v_call: TRBV12-5
j_call: TRBJ2-7
clone_size: NA
cdr3_nt: TGTGCTAGTGCCCCGGGACAAACCTACGAGCAGTACTTC
cdr3_aa: CASAPGQTYEQYF

d_call: TRBD1
v_call: TRBV28
j_call: TRBJ1-2
clone_size: NA
cdr3_nt: TGTGCCAGCAGTACCGGGACAGGGTCTGGCTACACCTTC
cdr3_aa: CASSTGTGSGYTF

d_call: NA
v_call: TRBV4-1
j_call: TRBJ1-1
clone_size: NA
cdr3_nt: TGCGCCAGCAGCCTCGCCACGGGACACCCGAACACTGAAGCTTTCTTT
cdr3_aa: CASSLATGHPNTEAFF

d_call: NA
v_call: TRBV5-1
j_call: TRBJ2-6
clone_size: NA
cdr3_nt: TGCGCCAGCAGCGCCGAGGGGGTTGGGGCCAACGTCCTGACTTTC
cdr3_aa: CASSAEGVGANVLTF

d_call: NA
v_call: TRBV4-2
j_call: TRBJ2-1
clone_size: NA
cdr3_nt: TGTGCCAGCAGCCAAGAACCCCAGGGCACCTACAATGAGCAGTTCTTC
cdr3_aa: CASSQEPQGTYNEQFF

d_call: TRBD1
v_call: TRBV9
j_call: TRBJ1-2
clone_size: NA
cdr3_nt: TGTGCCAGCAGCGCTTGGACAGGGGCGAGCGGTGGCTACACCTTC
cdr3_aa: CASSAWTGASGGYTF

d_call: NA
v_call: TRBV4-1
j_call: TRBJ1-2
clone_size: NA
cdr3_nt: TGCGCCAGCAGCCAAGATAGCAAGCAAGGCTACACCTTC
cdr3_aa: CASSQDSKQGYTF

d_call: TRBD2
v_call: TRBV9
j_call: TRBJ2-1
clone_size: NA
cdr3_nt: TGTGCCAGCAGCGGGGGACTAGCGGGAGCGGAGCAGTTCTTC
cdr3_aa: CASSGGLAGAEQFF

d_call: NA
v_call: TRBV2
j_call: TRBJ1-1
clone_size: NA
cdr3_nt: TGTGCCAGCAGTGCGGAGTTGAACACTGAAGCTTTCTTT
cdr3_aa: CASSAELNTEAFF

d_call: NA
v_call: TRBV28
j_call: TRBJ2-1
clone_size: NA
cdr3_nt: TGTGCCAGCAGTTCCCGGGACACCCTGCTTGAGAACAATGAGCAGTTCTTC
cdr3_aa: CASSSRDTLLENNEQFF

d_call: TRBD1
v_call: TRBV5-6
j_call: TRBJ2-1
clone_size: NA
cdr3_nt: TGTGCCAGCAGCACCGGACAGGGGGCTTACAATGAGCAGTTCTTC
cdr3_aa: CASSTGQGAYNEQFF

d_call: NA
v_call: TRBV21-1
j_call: TRBJ2-3
clone_size: NA
cdr3_nt: TGTGCCAGCAGCATGTGCATTGTCGGGAGAGACACAGATACGCAGTATTTT
cdr3_aa: CASSMCIVGRDTDTQYF

d_call: NA
v_call: TRBV2
j_call: TRBJ2-1
clone_size: NA
cdr3_nt: TGTGCCAGCAGTGCCGGGACAAGCTCCTACAATGAGCAGTTCTTC
cdr3_aa: CASSAGTSSYNEQFF

d_call: TRBD2
v_call: TRBV7-2
j_call: TRBJ2-1
clone_size: NA
cdr3_nt: TGTGCCAGCAGCTTAGTTGGGCTAGCGGGGGGCAATGAGCAGTTCTTC
cdr3_aa: CASSLVGLAGGNEQFF

d_call: TRBD1
v_call: TRBV2
j_call: TRBJ1-2
clone_size: NA
cdr3_nt: TGTGCCAGCAGCGAAGGAGGGGGCCCCTATGGCTACACCTTC
cdr3_aa: CASSEGGGPYGYTF